The 15 T cell receptor beta chains below all came from one sample that was sequenced in a study of T cells in localized non-small cell lung cancer. Data came from immunoSEQ multiplex PCR; TCRdb stores just in-frame clones and leaves some out. The repertoire has more than 6,000 clones, approximately 46% of them found once; the top ten carry roughly 2.9%. The sample in question was lymph node tissue, obtained before any cancer treatment. These receptors were taken from a female donor aged 60 or older with stage I lung adenocarcinoma.

The CDR3 reads CASSIHGGLSYNEQFF. The CDR3 DNA reads TGTGCCAGTAGTATTCACGGGGGACTCTCCTACAATGAGCAGTTCTTC. The rearrangement links TRBV19 to TRBJ2-1, with D possibly matching TRBD2 (6 bases). From germline, CDR1 is LNHDA and CDR2 SQIVND (reference sequence). The CDR3 is made up of 16 amino acids. V was pared by 3 bases and J by 0 bases, with 12 bases between.

The chain combines TRBV12-5 with TRBJ2-1; 9 bases line up with TRBD1. Per germline, CDR1 LGHNT and CDR2 FRNRAP. J lost 6 bases, V lost 6 bases, and 6 bases had no gene match. The CDR3 loop spans 14 amino acids. The CDR3 nucleotides read TGTGCTAGTGGCAAAGGACAGGGGTTCAATGAGCAGTTCTTC. This translates into CASGKGQGFNEQFF.

Worth noting for this clone: A read error may account for a junction end that differs from germline. V is TRBV28 and J is TRBJ1-1; D perhaps matches TRBD1 (5 bases). CDR1 and CDR2 from the germline V gene are MDHEN and SYDVKM. This CDR3 contains 13 residues. The CDR3 is CASRLNRNTEVFF. The CDR3 DNA reads TGTGCCAGCAGACTTAACAGGAACACTGAAGTTTTCTTT.

This clone was picked up a small number of times. Sequence at one end of the junction differs from germline and may be a read error. V and J are TRBV6-8 and TRBJ2-3, with 9 bases matching TRBD2. The CDR3 sequence is 17 residues long. The germline CDR1 and CDR2 sequences are MNHGY and SAAAGT. The CDR3 spells CASSDSRSCGRAGRGYF. The CDR3 DNA is TGTGCCAGCAGTGACTCGAGGTCCTGCGGGAGGGCGGGTCGAGGGTATTTT.

This clone was counted only a few times. V usage is TRBV2 and J usage is TRBJ2-7, with a tentative D call TRBD2 (5 bases). This CDR3 contains 13 residues. Germline V gives CDR1 SNHLY, CDR2 FYNNEI. The V end was cut by 4 bases, the J end by 9 bases, with 16 bases between. The CDR3 here is CASSAKERGRQYF. The CDR3 coding sequence is TGTGCCAGCAGTGCCAAGGAAAGAGGGCGGCAGTACTTC.

In nucleotides, the CDR3 is TGTGCCAGCAAGGAACAGTTTTCCTATGGCTACACCTTC. The encoded protein is CASKEQFSYGYTF. The chain carries TRBV28 and TRBJ1-2; D gene uncertain. CDR3 length: 13 residues. V was trimmed by 7 bases and J by 4 bases, leaving 13 bases between them. Germline V lookup: CDR1 MDHEN, CDR2 SYDVKM.

The J gene is TRBJ1-5, the V gene TRBV19, with unresolved D. V lost 7 bases and J lost 0, with 13 bases in between. Germline values: CDR1 LNHDA, CDR2 SQIVND (reference sequence). The CDR3 length is 15 residues. The CDR3 DNA is TGTGCCAGTACCATCGGTCCGGTTAGCAATCAGCCCCAGCATTTT. It encodes CASTIGPVSNQPQHF.

This clone is a singleton in its sample. V gene TRBV18 combines with J gene TRBJ2-3, with D perhaps TRBD2 (5 bases). The ends were cut back, 7 bases at V and 3 bases at J, with 20 bases in the middle. This CDR3 spans 16 amino acids. Germline-derived CDR1 and CDR2 are KGHSH and LQKENI. DNA for the CDR3: TGTGCCAGCTTACCTTTGGAGCGGTGGGGTACAGATACGCAGTATTTT. Amino acids: CASLPLERWGTDTQYF.

The CDR3 sequence: CASSYSRQGRNTEAFF. Written as DNA, the CDR3 is TGTGCCAGCAGTTACTCGAGGCAGGGAAGGAACACTGAAGCTTTCTTT. The J gene is TRBJ1-1, the V gene TRBV6-8; TRBD1 is a possible D gene (5 bases). Trimming removed 0 bases from V and 1 base from J, with 12 bases in between. The CDR3 has 16 residues. CDR1 and CDR2 (germline): MNHGY, SAAAGT.

The chain couples TRBV19 to TRBJ2-3; TRBD1 agrees at 10 bases. V lost 8 bases and J lost 5; bases outside the gene matches: 7. This CDR3 has 14 residues. Germline CDR1 is LNHDA and CDR2 is SQIVND (reference sequence). The CDR3, as DNA: TGTGCCAGTGCCGACAGGGGGCTGGGAGATACGCAGTATTTT. It is translated as CASADRGLGDTQYF.

The chain couples TRBV30 to TRBJ2-2; no clear D gene. Between the trimmed V and J ends, which lost 0 bases and 0 bases, there was a span of 2 bases. This CDR3 spans 13 amino acids. Per the germline V gene, CDR1 is GTSNPN and CDR2 is SVGIG (reference sequence). The CDR3 loop is CAWSVANTGELFF. In DNA, the CDR3 is TGTGCCTGGAGTGTAGCGAACACCGGGGAGCTGTTTTTT.

The V call is TRBV6-8, the J call TRBJ1-1; a possible D gene is TRBD1 (6 bases). Between the trimmed V and J ends, which lost 6 bases and 8 bases, there was a span of 13 bases. Looked up from germline, CDR1 is MNHGY and CDR2 is SAAAGT. The CDR3 covers 12 residues. The CDR3 nucleotides are TGTGCCAGCAGACAGCTCCAGGGGGAAGCTTTCTTT. This sequence encodes CASRQLQGEAFF.

The V and J genes are TRBV4-1 and TRBJ1-1; perhaps TRBD1 as D (6 bases). CDR1 is MGHRA and CDR2 is YSYEKL in the germline V gene. The length of the CDR3 is 15 residues. V was pared by 0 bases and J by 4 bases, with 12 bases between. The chain's CDR3 is CASSQDRMDSTEAFF. DNA for the CDR3: TGCGCCAGCAGCCAAGATCGGATGGACAGCACTGAAGCTTTCTTT.

The gene calls are TRBV10-2 and TRBJ1-3, with a weak D call TRBD1 (5 bases). Germline V gene sequence: CDR1 WSHSY, CDR2 SAAADI. The CDR3 is 13 residues long. The germline V and J ends were trimmed by 2 bases and 4 bases, with 6 bases remaining between them. CDR3 DNA sequence: TGCGCCAGCAGTGAGAGGACAGGAAACACCATATATTTT. This codes for CASSERTGNTIYF.

The V call is TRBV19, the J call TRBJ1-2; perhaps TRBD1 as D (5 bases). CDR1 LNHDA and CDR2 SQIVND come from the germline V gene (reference sequence). The CDR3 is made up of 13 amino acids. V was clipped by 3 bases and J by 7 bases, with 12 bases between them. CDR3: CASSISAGSGYTF. CDR3 nucleotides: TGTGCCAGTAGTATTTCGGCAGGGTCTGGCTACACCTTC.